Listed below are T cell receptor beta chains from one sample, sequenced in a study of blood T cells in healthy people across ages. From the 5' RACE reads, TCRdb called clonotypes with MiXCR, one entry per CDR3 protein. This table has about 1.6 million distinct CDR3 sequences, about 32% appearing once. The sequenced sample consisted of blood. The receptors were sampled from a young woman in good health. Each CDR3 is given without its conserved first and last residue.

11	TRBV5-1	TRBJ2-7	ASSEDSLYEQY
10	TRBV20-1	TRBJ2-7	SAGYVSYEQY
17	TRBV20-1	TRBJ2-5	SALGLAPQTGVYQETQY
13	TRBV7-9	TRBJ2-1	ASSPQDSPYNEQF
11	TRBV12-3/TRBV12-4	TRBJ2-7	ATRLAQMGEQY
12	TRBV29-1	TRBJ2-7	SVRGAGGTYEQY
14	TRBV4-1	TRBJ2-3	ASSSRAGNSTDTQY
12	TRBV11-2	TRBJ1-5	ASSPTGHGQPQH
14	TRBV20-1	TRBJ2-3	SARASSGRATDTQY
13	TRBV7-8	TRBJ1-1	ASSDGTGGANEAF
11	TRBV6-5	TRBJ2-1	ASSYSLGVEQF
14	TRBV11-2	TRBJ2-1	ASSLASSGSLYEQF
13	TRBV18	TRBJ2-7	ASSPSGPKSYEQY
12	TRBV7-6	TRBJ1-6	ASSFGDRDSPLH
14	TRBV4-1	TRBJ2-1	ASSQKGLAGVGEQF
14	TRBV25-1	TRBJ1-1	ASSEWGGGSATEAF
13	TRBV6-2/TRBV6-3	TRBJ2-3	ASSHLARARDTQY
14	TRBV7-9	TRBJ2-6	ASSSTAVSGANVLT